This T cell receptor beta chain was identified during a study of response to subunit inactivated influenza vaccine. The V end was cut by 1 base, the J end by 3 bases, with 6 bases between. Germline loops: CDR1 DFQATT, CDR2 SNEGSKA (reference sequence). The CDR3 is made up of 12 amino acids. MiXCR, applied by TCRdb to the RT-PCR reads, yields one record per CDR3 protein. The repertoire holds approximately 520,000 distinct CDR3 sequences, approximately 15% seen once, with roughly 3% in the top ten. This chain uses TRBV20-1 with TRBJ2-5, with D perhaps TRBD1 (5 bases). This TCR was recovered from a man aged 50-75 years who received an inactivated influenza vaccine. The sample consisted of CD4+ T cells sorted from PBMCs, taken about 23 months after vaccination. CDR3 region: CSARGREETQYF. CDR3 bases: TGCAGTGCTAGAGGCAGGGAAGAGACCCAGTACTTC.